This T cell receptor beta chain emerged from a study of blood T cell repertoires in COVID-19. Points on this clone: The sample has other DNA sequences that encode this CDR3 too.

Germline assignment: CDR1 MNHEY and CDR2 SMNVEV (reference sequence). V lost 9 bases, J lost 2 bases, and 3 bases stayed unmatched. The length of the CDR3 is 13 residues. Here immunoSEQ multiplex PCR was the method, and the copy in TCRdb shows in-frame clones only, minus some. The sample has some 490,000 clones; around nine tenths are singletons. The clonotype comes from a woman aged 55 to 70 who had recovered from COVID-19. Input material: PBMCs or T cells enriched from blood (not recorded which). The chain is built from TRBV27 and TRBJ1-5; 8 nucleotides agree with TRBD1. The CDR3 DNA is TGTGCCAGTTCGACAGGGGGCAATCAGCCCCAGCATTTT. This sequence encodes CASSTGGNQPQHF.